This T cell receptor beta chain was captured in a study of blood T cell repertoires in COVID-19. About the research overall: The United States, Italy and Spain provided the acute and convalescent COVID-19 samples. Sample material is recorded as cDNA or gDNA derived from T cells, B-cell-depleted T cells, or PBMCs.

In the original analysis: Estimated nucleated cell counts came from reference gene primer amplification. Repertoires were generated with immunoSEQ multiplex PCR, while TCRdb's copy carries only in-frame clones and drops some. The V and J calls and clone size are taken from that table; D and trimming were inferred from the DNA. The data hold 180,000 or so clones, with approximately 84% observed a single time. CDR1 is MNHEY, CDR2 SMNVEV, per germline (reference sequence). The CDR3 totals 15 residues. The V and J ends lost 8 bases and 0 bases respectively, with 14 bases between them. The source of this sequence is a human donor with acute or convalescent COVID-19. The donor label of this sample is uncertain. The V call is TRBV27, the J call TRBJ1-5; D remains unclear. The sample was peripheral blood. This chain's CDR3 is CASAAQRNSNQPQHF. The CDR3 region has the DNA TGTGCCAGCGCCGCGCAGCGTAATAGCAATCAGCCCCAGCATTTT.